Listed below are T cell receptor beta chains from one sample, sequenced in a study of Ad26.COV2.S vaccination and SARS-CoV-2 variants. Method: immunoSEQ multiplex PCR; TCRdb's copy keeps in-frame clones and lacks some. Of about 440,000 clones listed, roughly 91% are singletons. Specimen: peripheral blood, collected in a trial of Ad26.COV2.S vaccine versus placebo. These receptors were collected from a person between 18 and 65 years old who received the Ad26.COV2.S COVID-19 vaccine or a placebo. CDR3s include the opening cysteine and the closing phenylalanine or tryptophan. The D gene is left open where the match is weak. Clone size, where shown, is once, few, many, or a class for clones that have expanded.

CDR3 protein: CSAREGLDSRYEQYF; CDR3 DNA: TGCAGTGCTCGTGAGGGTTTGGACAGTCGCTACGAGCAGTACTTC; clone size: -; J gene: TRBJ2-7; V gene: TRBV20-1; D gene: -
CDR3 protein: CASSAQQGGTDTQYF; CDR3 DNA: TGTGCCAGCAGCGCGCAACAGGGGGGCACAGATACGCAGTATTTT; clone size: -; J gene: TRBJ2-3; V gene: TRBV7-3; D gene: TRBD1
CDR3 protein: CASSANRGRGYEQYF; CDR3 DNA: TGTGCCAGCAGTGCAAACAGGGGGCGAGGGTACGAGCAGTACTTC; clone size: once; J gene: TRBJ2-7; V gene: TRBV28; D gene: TRBD1
CDR3 protein: CASRGDRGGYEQYF; CDR3 DNA: TGTGCCAGCAGGGGCGACAGGGGTGGCTACGAGCAGTACTTC; clone size: -; J gene: TRBJ2-7; V gene: TRBV7-9; D gene: TRBD1
CDR3 protein: CASSIRGTLNTGELFF; CDR3 DNA: TGTGCCAGTAGTATTCGGGGGACACTGAACACCGGGGAGCTGTTTTTT; clone size: -; J gene: TRBJ2-2; V gene: TRBV19; D gene: -
CDR3 protein: CASSQAHGIRQYF; CDR3 DNA: TGTGCCAGCAGCCAAGCGCACGGGATTAGGCAGTATTTT; clone size: -; J gene: TRBJ2-3; V gene: TRBV3-1/TRBV3-2; D gene: -
CDR3 protein: CASSLLPSGQGGLYEQYF; CDR3 DNA: TGCGCCAGCAGCCTTCTCCCTAGCGGCCAAGGCGGCCTCTACGAGCAGTACTTC; clone size: -; J gene: TRBJ2-7; V gene: TRBV4-1; D gene: TRBD2
CDR3 protein: CSARTGLEQFF; CDR3 DNA: TGCAGTGCCAGGACAGGGCTTGAGCAGTTCTTC; clone size: -; J gene: TRBJ2-1; V gene: TRBV20-1; D gene: TRBD1
CDR3 protein: CASSLFSSYPYEQYF; CDR3 DNA: TGTGCCAGCAGCCTATTTTCTAGCTACCCCTACGAGCAGTACTTC; clone size: -; J gene: TRBJ2-7; V gene: TRBV3-1/TRBV3-2; D gene: -
CDR3 protein: CASSLSIRDQPQHF; CDR3 DNA: TGTGCCAGCAGTTTATCGATAAGGGACCAGCCCCAGCATTTT; clone size: -; J gene: TRBJ1-5; V gene: TRBV27; D gene: -
CDR3 protein: CASSLVSSRGTEAFF; CDR3 DNA: TGCGCCAGCAGCTTGGTTTCTTCGAGGGGGACTGAAGCTTTCTTT; clone size: -; J gene: TRBJ1-1; V gene: TRBV5-1; D gene: -
CDR3 protein: CASRSDVSTGTYGYTF; CDR3 DNA: TGCGCCAGCCGCTCCGATGTATCAACAGGGACCTATGGCTACACCTTC; clone size: -; J gene: TRBJ1-2; V gene: TRBV5-1; D gene: -
CDR3 protein: CASSFTSYEQYF; CDR3 DNA: TGTGCCAGCAGTTTCACGAGCTACGAGCAGTACTTC; clone size: -; J gene: TRBJ2-7; V gene: TRBV28; D gene: -
CDR3 protein: CASSASSGTYEQYF; CDR3 DNA: TGTGCCAGCAGCGCCTCTAGCGGTACCTACGAGCAGTACTTC; clone size: once; J gene: TRBJ2-7; V gene: TRBV13; D gene: TRBD2
CDR3 protein: CASSPTSGDEKLFF; CDR3 DNA: TGTGCCAGCTCACCAACCTCGGGGGATGAAAAACTGTTTTTT; clone size: -; J gene: TRBJ1-4; V gene: TRBV18; D gene: -
CDR3 protein: CASARDTNNYGYTF; CDR3 DNA: TGTGCCAGCGCCCGGGACACCAATAACTATGGCTACACCTTC; clone size: -; J gene: TRBJ1-2; V gene: TRBV7-9; D gene: -
CDR3 protein: CASSGTGGETQYF; CDR3 DNA: TGTGCCAGCTCCGGGACAGGGGGTGAGACCCAGTACTTC; clone size: -; J gene: TRBJ2-5; V gene: TRBV18; D gene: TRBD1
CDR3 protein: CSVEVNIKADTQYF; CDR3 DNA: TGCAGCGTTGAGGTCAATATAAAAGCAGATACGCAGTATTTT; clone size: -; J gene: TRBJ2-3; V gene: TRBV29-1; D gene: -
CDR3 protein: CASSPPEPSYNEQFF; CDR3 DNA: TGTGCCAGCAGCCCGCCCGAACCCTCCTACAATGAGCAGTTCTTC; clone size: -; J gene: TRBJ2-1; V gene: TRBV11-1; D gene: -
CDR3 protein: CAWSPSSYNEQFF; CDR3 DNA: TGTGCCTGGAGTCCAAGCTCCTACAATGAGCAGTTCTTC; clone size: -; J gene: TRBJ2-1; V gene: TRBV30; D gene: -
CDR3 protein: CASSLSLGAASYNEQFF; CDR3 DNA: TGTGCCAGCAGTTTATCGCTAGGGGCGGCTTCCTACAATGAGCAGTTCTTC; clone size: -; J gene: TRBJ2-1; V gene: TRBV27; D gene: -
CDR3 protein: CASSFSGRSETQYF; CDR3 DNA: TGTGCCAGCAGTTTTAGCGGGAGGTCAGAGACCCAGTACTTC; clone size: -; J gene: TRBJ2-5; V gene: TRBV2; D gene: TRBD2
CDR3 protein: CASSLRLRLAGPYEQYF; CDR3 DNA: TGTGCCAGCAGTTTAAGGCTTCGGCTAGCGGGTCCCTACGAGCAGTACTTC; clone size: -; J gene: TRBJ2-7; V gene: TRBV27; D gene: TRBD2